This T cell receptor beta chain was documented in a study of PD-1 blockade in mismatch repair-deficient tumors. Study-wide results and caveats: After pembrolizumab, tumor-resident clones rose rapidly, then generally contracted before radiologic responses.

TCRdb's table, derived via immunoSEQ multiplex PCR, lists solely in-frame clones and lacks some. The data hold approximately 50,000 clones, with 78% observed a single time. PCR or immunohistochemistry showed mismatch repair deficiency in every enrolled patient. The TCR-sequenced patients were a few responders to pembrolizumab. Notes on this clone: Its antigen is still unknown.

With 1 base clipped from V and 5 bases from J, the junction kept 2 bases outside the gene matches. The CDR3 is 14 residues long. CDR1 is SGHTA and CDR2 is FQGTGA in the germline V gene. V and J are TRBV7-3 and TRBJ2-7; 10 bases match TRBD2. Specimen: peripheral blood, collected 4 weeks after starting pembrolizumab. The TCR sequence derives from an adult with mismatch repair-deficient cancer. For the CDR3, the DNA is TGTGCCAGCAGCTTAAGAGGGACTAGCGACGAGCAGTACTTC. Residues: CASSLRGTSDEQYF.